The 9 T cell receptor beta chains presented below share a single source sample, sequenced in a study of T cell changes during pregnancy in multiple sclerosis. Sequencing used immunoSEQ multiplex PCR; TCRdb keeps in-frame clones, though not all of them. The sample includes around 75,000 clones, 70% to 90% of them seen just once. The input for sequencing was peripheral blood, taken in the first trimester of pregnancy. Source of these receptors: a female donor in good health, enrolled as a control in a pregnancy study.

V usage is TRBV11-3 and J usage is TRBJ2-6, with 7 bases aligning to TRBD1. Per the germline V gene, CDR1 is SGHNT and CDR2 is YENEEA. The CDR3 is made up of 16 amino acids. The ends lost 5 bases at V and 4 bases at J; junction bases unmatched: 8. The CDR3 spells CASSQRQGAGANVLTF. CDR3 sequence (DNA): TGTGCCAGCAGCCAGCGACAGGGTGCCGGGGCCAACGTCCTGACTTTC.

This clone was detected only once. CDR3 DNA sequence: TGCGCCAGCAGCCAAGAGAGAGGAGGGGCGGGCTACACCTTC. Protein product: CASSQERGGAGYTF. The chain is built from TRBV4-3 and TRBJ1-2; the D gene is possibly TRBD1 (5 bases). Trimming shortened V by 0 bases and J by 8 bases, and 13 bases separated the two germline ends. CDR3 size: 14 residues. Per germline, CDR1 LGHNA and CDR2 YSLEER.

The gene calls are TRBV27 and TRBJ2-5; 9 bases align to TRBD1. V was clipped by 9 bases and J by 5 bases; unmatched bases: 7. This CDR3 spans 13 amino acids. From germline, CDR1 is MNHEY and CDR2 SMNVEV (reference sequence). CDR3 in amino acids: CASSQGAYETQYF. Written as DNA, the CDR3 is TGTGCCAGTTCACAGGGGGCGTATGAGACCCAGTACTTC.

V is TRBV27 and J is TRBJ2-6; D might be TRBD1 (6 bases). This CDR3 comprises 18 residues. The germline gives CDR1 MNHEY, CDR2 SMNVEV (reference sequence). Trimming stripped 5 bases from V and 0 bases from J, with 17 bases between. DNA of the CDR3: TGTGCCAGCAGTCTCTTGACAGGCCACAGCTCTGGGGCCAACGTCCTGACTTTC. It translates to CASSLLTGHSSGANVLTF.

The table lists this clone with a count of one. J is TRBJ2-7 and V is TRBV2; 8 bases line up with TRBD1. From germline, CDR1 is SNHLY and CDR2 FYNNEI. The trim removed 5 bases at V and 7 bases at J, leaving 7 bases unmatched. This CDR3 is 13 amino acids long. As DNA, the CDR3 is TGTGCCAGCAGTCGGGACAGGCTAGGGGAGCAGTACTTC. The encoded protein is CASSRDRLGEQYF.

The CDR3 DNA reads TGCGCCAGCAGCTTTACGGCAGGGGACAATTCACCCCTCCACTTT. This sequence encodes CASSFTAGDNSPLHF. The chain uses TRBV5-1 and TRBJ1-6, with D perhaps matching TRBD1 (6 bases). CDR1 and CDR2 (germline): SGHRS, YFSETQ. V shed 2 bases and J shed 7 bases, with 13 bases lying between them. This CDR3 comprises 15 residues.

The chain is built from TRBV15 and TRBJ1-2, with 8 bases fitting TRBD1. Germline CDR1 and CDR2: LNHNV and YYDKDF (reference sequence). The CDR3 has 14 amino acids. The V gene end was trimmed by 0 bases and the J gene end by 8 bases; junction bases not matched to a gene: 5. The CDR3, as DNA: TGTGCCACCAGCAGAGACCGAGACAGGGGCGGCTACACCTTC. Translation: CATSRDRDRGGYTF.

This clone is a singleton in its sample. The CDR3 DNA follows: TGTGCCAGCAGCTTAGGTCGGTCGGGGGTAAGAGCTTTCTTT. Protein product: CASSLGRSGVRAFF. This chain links TRBV7-9 with TRBJ1-1, with D perhaps TRBD1 (5 bases). The CDR3 has 14 residues. Germline-derived CDR1 and CDR2 are SEHNR and FQNEAQ (reference sequence). The germline V and J ends were trimmed by 1 base and 10 bases, with 16 bases remaining between them.

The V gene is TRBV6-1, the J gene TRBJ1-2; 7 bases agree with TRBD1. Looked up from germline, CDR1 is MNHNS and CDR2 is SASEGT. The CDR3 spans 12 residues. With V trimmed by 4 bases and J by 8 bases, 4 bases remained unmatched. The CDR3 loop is CASSARGRGYTF. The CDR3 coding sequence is TGTGCCAGCAGTGCGAGGGGGCGAGGCTACACCTTC.